The 20 T cell receptor beta chains below all came from one sample that was sequenced in a study of T cells in Graves' hyperthyroidism and ophthalmopathy. RNA transcripts provided the source from which TCR beta CDR3 regions were amplified. Carried out on the TCR CDR3, a first-round RT-PCR used the HTBI primer set. One entry per CDR3 protein results from TCRdb running MiXCR on the multiplex PCR reads. The sample carries around 540,000 distinct CDR3 sequences, 40% to 55% recorded once. Sequenced input: peripheral blood or thyroid tissue (not recorded which). The receptors were sampled from a woman aged 18-29 years with Graves' hyperthyroidism.

This clonotype was found a few times. The chain recombines TRBV29-1 with TRBJ1-1, with 8 bases identical to TRBD1. The germline CDR1 and CDR2 sequences are SQVTM and ANQGSEA. The CDR3 totals 14 residues. V shed 1 base, J shed 1 base, and the junction held 2 bases outside the gene matches. The CDR3 DNA reads as TGCAGCGTTGAAGGGGACAGGACGAACACTGAAGCTTTCTTT. Encoded protein: CSVEGDRTNTEAFF.

This chain links TRBV4-3 with TRBJ2-6; D might be TRBD1 (5 bases). The CDR3 loop spans 16 amino acids. Trimming cost V 3 bases and J 1 base, with 10 bases left between them. Germline CDR1 and CDR2: LGHNA and YSLEER. The CDR3 region is CASSQAQGSGANVLTF. CDR3 nucleotides: TGCGCCAGCAGCCAGGCTCAGGGATCTGGGGCCAACGTCCTGACTTTC.

This clonotype has at least ten counts. The V and J genes are TRBV10-3 and TRBJ1-5, with D tentatively TRBD1 (6 bases). Germline assignment: CDR1 ENHRY and CDR2 SYGVKD. Trimming removed 3 bases at V and 5 bases at J, with 11 bases between. The CDR3 consists of 14 residues. CDR3 nucleotide sequence: TGTGCCATCAGTGATAGGGCAGGGGATCAGCCCCAGCATTTT. Translation: CAISDRAGDQPQHF.

The chain joins TRBV25-1 to TRBJ1-5; TRBD1 might be the D (6 bases). Germline loops: CDR1 MGHDK, CDR2 SYGVNS. The CDR3 runs to 14 residues. The V end was cut by 1 base, the J end by 7 bases, with 11 bases between. CDR3 bases: TGTGCCAGCAGTGAATCAAGGGGGACACAGCCCCAGCATTTT. Translating it yields CASSESRGTQPQHF.

Only a few counts were recorded for this clonotype. This sequence joins TRBV12-3 or TRBV12-4 and TRBJ2-2; weak D call: TRBD2 (5 bases). The CDR3 is 12 residues long. V was shortened by 7 bases and J by 7 bases, with 10 bases between the two germline ends. The CDR3 bases are TGTGCCAGCATTGTAGAGGGCGGGGAGCTGTTTTTT. Translated: CASIVEGGELFF.

This chain uses TRBV20-1 with TRBJ2-7, with D tentatively TRBD2 (6 bases). Germline values: CDR1 DFQATT, CDR2 SNEGSKA (reference sequence). V shed 7 bases and J shed 0 bases, with 19 bases lying between them. There are 15 residues in the CDR3. The CDR3 DNA reads as TGCAGTGGAACCGAGTCCTGGGGAGGCTCCTACGAGCAGTACTTC. Amino acids: CSGTESWGGSYEQYF.

This rearrangement joins TRBV7-9 to TRBJ2-7; 15 nucleotides line up with TRBD2. Germline CDR1 SEHNR, CDR2 FQNEAQ (reference sequence). The CDR3 totals 17 residues. Trimming removed 5 bases from V and 6 bases from J; junction bases left unmatched: 11. DNA of the CDR3: TGTGCCAGCAGCGTTGGACCAGGACTAGCGGGAGGGCGCGAGCAGTACTTC. Protein: CASSVGPGLAGGREQYF.

This clonotype was counted only a few times. The chain employs TRBV14 and TRBJ2-7; D unresolved. Germline-derived CDR1 and CDR2 are SGHDN and FVKESK. With 1 base removed from V and 4 bases from J, the gap between germline ends came to 11 bases. The CDR3 sequence is 14 residues long. The CDR3 here is CASSQVYGLYEQYF. The CDR3 DNA sequence: TGTGCCAGCAGCCAAGTCTACGGGCTTTACGAGCAGTACTTC. The complete variable domain, with remaining parts taken from reference TRBV14 and TRBJ2-7, reads EAGVTQFPSHSVIEKGQTVTLRCDPISGHDNLYWYRRVMGKEIKFLLHFVKESKQDESGMPNNRFLAERTGGTYSTLKVQPAELEDSGVYFCASSQVYGLYEQYFGPGTRLTVT.

This sequence joins TRBV3-1 and TRBJ1-2, with D possibly being TRBD1 (5 bases). CDR3 size: 13 residues. Germline V gene lookup returns CDR1 LGHDT and CDR2 YNNKEL (reference sequence). Trimming took off 3 bases at V and 6 bases at J, with 11 bases between the two ends. CDR3: CASSHEGVDGYTF. DNA of the CDR3: TGTGCCAGCAGCCATGAAGGGGTGGATGGCTACACCTTC.

The chain has TRBV20-1 and TRBJ2-5, with 8 bases matching TRBD2. CDR3 length: 16 amino acids. Losses at the gene ends were 3 bases for V and 5 bases for J; bases not matched to a gene: 14. Germline lookup yields CDR1 DFQATT and CDR2 SNEGSKA (reference sequence). CDR3 residues: CSASGFAGERGETQYF. In DNA, the CDR3 is TGCAGTGCTAGTGGTTTCGCGGGAGAGCGGGGGGAGACCCAGTACTTC.

This clonotype was counted many times. The chain is built from TRBV29-1 and TRBJ2-6; either TRBD1 or TRBD2 may fit D (6 bases each). V was shortened by 0 bases and J by 0 bases, with 12 bases between the two germline ends. This CDR3 has 17 amino acids. Germline V gene lookup returns CDR1 SQVTM and CDR2 ANQGSEA. CDR3 DNA sequence: TGCAGCGTTGAAGAGGAGGGGGTCGGCTCTGGGGCCAACGTCCTGACTTTC. This translates into CSVEEEGVGSGANVLTF.

This clonotype was seen a handful of times. The chain is built from TRBV12-3 or TRBV12-4 and TRBJ1-5; the D is unclear. The CDR3 extends over 12 amino acids. Trimming took 2 bases from V and 7 from J, leaving 6 bases between them. The CDR3 sequence is CASSLWEQPQHF. The CDR3 region has the DNA TGTGCCAGCAGTTTATGGGAACAGCCCCAGCATTTT.

The V gene is TRBV2, the J gene TRBJ2-7; D possibly uses TRBD1 or TRBD2 (5 bases each). The CDR3 totals 13 residues. V was pared by 1 base and J by 3 bases, with 7 bases between. The V gene's germline CDR1 is SNHLY and CDR2 FYNNEI. CDR3 protein: CASSEGGYYEQYF. The CDR3 bases are TGTGCCAGCAGTGAAGGGGGGTACTACGAGCAGTACTTC.

This clonotype appeared a few times. The chain is built from TRBV19 and TRBJ2-7, with D possibly matching TRBD1 (7 bases). The germline V and J ends were trimmed by 3 bases and 2 bases, with 14 bases remaining between them. The CDR3 has 15 amino acids. CDR1 is LNHDA, CDR2 SQIVND, per germline (reference sequence). The CDR3 loop reads CASSISRGVAYEQYF. CDR3 nucleotide sequence: TGTGCCAGTAGTATTTCCAGGGGGGTTGCCTACGAGCAGTACTTC.

The chain couples TRBV2 to TRBJ2-2; TRBD1 agrees at 8 bases. CDR1 SNHLY and CDR2 FYNNEI come from the germline V gene. The CDR3 loop spans 15 amino acids. V was pared by 7 bases and J by 2 bases, with 6 bases of the junction left unmatched. The CDR3 reads CASNYRGANTGELFF. The CDR3 DNA reads as TGTGCCAGCAATTACAGGGGGGCCAACACCGGGGAGCTGTTTTTT.

This rearrangement joins TRBV16 to TRBJ2-7; no clear D. V lost 1 base and J lost 4, with 8 bases in between. The CDR3 is 13 amino acids. Germline V gene data show CDR1 as KGHSY and CDR2 as FQNENV. This chain's CDR3 is CASSQFPTYEQYF. Written as DNA, the CDR3 is TGTGCCAGCAGCCAATTTCCCACTTACGAGCAGTACTTC.

The CDR3 bases are TGTGCCAGCAGCTTTTCCAAAAGGGGCCGGACTGAAGCTTTCTTT. Translated: CASSFSKRGRTEAFF. The chain couples TRBV11-2 to TRBJ1-1; D might be TRBD1 (5 bases). This CDR3 contains 15 residues. V was clipped by 3 bases and J by 5 bases, with 16 bases between them. Germline V gene data show CDR1 as SGHAT and CDR2 as FQNNGV.

V gene TRBV25-1 combines with J gene TRBJ2-5; D is uncertain. Trimming shortened V by 5 bases and J by 9 bases, and 25 bases separated the two germline ends. CDR1 and CDR2 from the germline V gene are MGHDK and SYGVNS. This CDR3 is built from 16 residues. The CDR3 DNA follows: TGTGCCAGCAGTTACTCTGCGGTACTGAGCAATCAGCCCCAGTACTTC. Its translation: CASSYSAVLSNQPQYF.

J is TRBJ1-5 and V is TRBV9; D gene ambiguous. The CDR3 runs to 15 residues. Germline V gene data show CDR1 as SGDLS and CDR2 as YYNGEE. With 4 bases removed from V and 0 bases from J, the gap between germline ends came to 11 bases. The CDR3 region has the DNA TGTGCCAGCAGCCAAGACCCCTATAGCAATCAGCCCCAGCATTTT. This encodes CASSQDPYSNQPQHF.

This clonotype appeared many times. The V gene is TRBV2, the J gene TRBJ1-5; 10 nucleotides agree with TRBD1. Losses at the gene ends were 4 bases for V and 9 bases for J; bases not matched to a gene: 3. This CDR3 contains 13 residues. Germline-derived CDR1 and CDR2 are SNHLY and FYNNEI. The CDR3 nucleotides read TGTGCCAGCAGTGGGGACAGGGGTTTGCCCCAGCATTTT. Translation: CASSGDRGLPQHF.